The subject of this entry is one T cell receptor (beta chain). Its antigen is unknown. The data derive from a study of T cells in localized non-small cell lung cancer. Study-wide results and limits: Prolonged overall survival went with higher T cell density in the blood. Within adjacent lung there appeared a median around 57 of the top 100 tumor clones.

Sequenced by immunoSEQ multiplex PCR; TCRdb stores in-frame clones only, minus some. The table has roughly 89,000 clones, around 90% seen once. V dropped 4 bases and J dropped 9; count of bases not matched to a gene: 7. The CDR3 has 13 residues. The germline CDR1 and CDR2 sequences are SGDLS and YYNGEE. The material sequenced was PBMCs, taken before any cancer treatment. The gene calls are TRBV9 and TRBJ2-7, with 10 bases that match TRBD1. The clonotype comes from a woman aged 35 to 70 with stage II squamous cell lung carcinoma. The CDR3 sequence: CASSPRQGAMQYF. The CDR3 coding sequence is TGTGCCAGCAGCCCGCGACAGGGGGCGATGCAGTACTTC.